This is a list of T cell receptor beta chains from one sample in a study of blood T cell repertoires in COVID-19. Generated by immunoSEQ multiplex PCR, the TCRdb table keeps only in-frame clones and is missing some. The table records more than 110,000 clones, less than 90% of them present only once. Sequencing was performed on PBMCs or T cells enriched from blood (not recorded which). All receptors come from a man aged 35 to 55 with acute COVID-19. Both conserved end residues are part of each CDR3. D genes are given only for firm matches. For some rows the clone size is stated as once, few or many, or as a class when expanded; others skip it.

TGCGCCAGCAGCCAGGCGGGCTTGGGAGATACGCAGTATTTT,CASSQAGLGDTQYF,.,TRBJ2-3,.,TRBV5-1
TGCGCCAGCCTAGAGGCCGGGAACACTGAAGCTTTCTTT,CASLEAGNTEAFF,.,TRBJ1-1,once,TRBV10-2
TGCGCCAGCAGCCAAGATCGGGACAGGATGAACACCGGGGAGCTGTTTTTT,CASSQDRDRMNTGELFF,TRBD1,TRBJ2-2,once,TRBV4-3
TGTGCCAGCAGCCGGGACATCTACGAGCAGTACTTC,CASSRDIYEQYF,.,TRBJ2-7,.,TRBV6-5
TGTGCCAGCAGCCTCCAGGGGATTTATGGCTACACCTTC,CASSLQGIYGYTF,.,TRBJ1-2,.,TRBV5-6
TGTGCCAGCAGTGAAGCACGGGACAGGAGCGAGACCCAGTACTTC,CASSEARDRSETQYF,TRBD1,TRBJ2-5,once,TRBV6-1
TGTGCCAGTACTCGGGGGAACGAGGGACGTAATGAAAAACTGTTTTTT,CASTRGNEGRNEKLFF,.,TRBJ1-4,.,TRBV11-2
TGTGCCACCAGTGATTTGAAGGCCAGGGGGACCTCCACAGATACGCAGTATTTT,CATSDLKARGTSTDTQYF,TRBD1,TRBJ2-3,.,TRBV24-1
TGTGCCAGCAGTTATTCTGGGCTACCCCAGCATTTT,CASSYSGLPQHF,.,TRBJ1-5,.,TRBV12-3/TRBV12-4
TGTGCCAGCAGCCAGGGACAGGGCGACGAGCAGTACTTC,CASSQGQGDEQYF,TRBD1,TRBJ2-7,.,TRBV5-6
TGTGCCATCAGTTCAGGCCTCTCTGGGGCCAACGTCCTGACTTTC,CAISSGLSGANVLTF,.,TRBJ2-6,few,TRBV10-3
TGTGCCACCAGTGATTCCGGGACAGGGAACGAGCAGTACTTC,CATSDSGTGNEQYF,TRBD1,TRBJ2-7,.,TRBV24-1
TGTGCCAGCAGGGGGACAACCGGACCCACTGAAGCTTTCTTT,CASRGTTGPTEAFF,.,TRBJ1-1,few,TRBV2
TGTGCCAGCAGCGAGGGACAGGGGTTCTATGGCTACACCTTC,CASSEGQGFYGYTF,TRBD1,TRBJ1-2,.,TRBV6-1
TGTGCCAGCTCCCCTACTAGCGCGAACACCGGGGAGCTGTTTTTT,CASSPTSANTGELFF,TRBD2,TRBJ2-2,.,TRBV18
TGTGCCAGCAGTCCCAGGGGTTACGAGCAGTACTTC,CASSPRGYEQYF,.,TRBJ2-7,.,TRBV6-6
TGTGCCTGGATATTCATCCCCCACAGGAGCAATCAGCCCCAGCATTTT,CAWIFIPHRSNQPQHF,.,TRBJ1-5,.,TRBV30
TGTGCCAGCAGCCAAGAAGGGGACAGGGAGCCTTTCTTT,CASSQEGDREPFF,TRBD1,TRBJ1-1,.,TRBV4-2
TGTGCCAGCAGCACAGGGGGTGTTGGGCAGTACTTC,CASSTGGVGQYF,.,TRBJ2-7,.,TRBV21-1
TGTGCCAGCAGTGATTCGGTCGCCGGGTCGAGAATTGAAAAACTGTTTTTT,CASSDSVAGSRIEKLFF,.,TRBJ1-4,.,TRBV6-1
TGTGCCAGCGGGGAGAGGAGCTCCTACAATGAGCAGTTCTTC,CASGERSSYNEQFF,.,TRBJ2-1,.,TRBV2
TGTGCCAGCAGAAGAACCGGGACTAGCGTAAACTCCGAGCAGTACTTC,CASRRTGTSVNSEQYF,TRBD2,TRBJ2-7,.,TRBV7-8
TGTGCCAGCAGCTTAGAGGGAGCGGGGGGGCCCTTAGATACGCAGTATTTT,CASSLEGAGGPLDTQYF,TRBD2,TRBJ2-3,.,TRBV11-2
TGTGCCATCAGTGAACTAGCGGGGACCCAAGAGACCCAGTACTTC,CAISELAGTQETQYF,TRBD2,TRBJ2-5,.,TRBV10-3
TGTGCCAGTCGACAGGGTACGAACACCGGGGAGCTGTTTTTT,CASRQGTNTGELFF,TRBD1,TRBJ2-2,many,TRBV19
TGTGCCAGCAGCTGGGGCGGTTACGAGCAGTACTTC,CASSWGGYEQYF,.,TRBJ2-7,.,TRBV5-6
TGTGCCAGCAGCTTAAACAGTGGGGGGAATGAGCAGTTCTTC,CASSLNSGGNEQFF,.,TRBJ2-1,.,TRBV13
TGCGCCAGCAGCCAGGAAGTCCGGGTATGGACTGAAGCTTTCTTT,CASSQEVRVWTEAFF,.,TRBJ1-1,few,TRBV4-1
TGTGCCTTATACAGGGGGGACAATGAGCAGTTCTTC,CALYRGDNEQFF,TRBD1,TRBJ2-1,.,TRBV30
TGTGCCAGCAGTGGATGGGACTTTGGGTACACCTTC,CASSGWDFGYTF,.,TRBJ1-2,.,TRBV6-2/TRBV6-3
TGTGCCAGCAGCCAAGAGGCCCTTCGGGGGCAGTTCTTC,CASSQEALRGQFF,.,TRBJ2-1,once,TRBV3-1/TRBV3-2
TGTGCCAGCAGCGTACAGGGGGCGTCGAATGAAAAACTGTTTTTT,CASSVQGASNEKLFF,TRBD1,TRBJ1-4,.,TRBV9
TGTGCCAGTCAAATGTCGAGACAGGGGGATGAAAAACTGTTTTTT,CASQMSRQGDEKLFF,TRBD1,TRBJ1-4,.,TRBV19
TGTGCCAGCCAGCGGGGAACTAGCGGGAATGAGCAGTTCTTC,CASQRGTSGNEQFF,TRBD2,TRBJ2-1,.,TRBV2
TGTGCCAGCAGCCTCGGTCCCGGGACAGGGAACGAGCAGTACTTC,CASSLGPGTGNEQYF,TRBD1,TRBJ2-7,.,TRBV7-8